A single sample gave rise to the 31 T cell receptor beta chains below, sequenced in a study of PD-1 blockade in classical Hodgkin lymphoma. Every patient relapsed after autologous stem cell transplantation, and brentuximab vedotin exposure varied. Sequencing was performed with immunoSEQ multiplex PCR; in TCRdb, only in-frame clones are kept and a portion is missing. The sample shows about 86,000 clones, about 88% of them seen only once. The specimen was peripheral blood mononuclear cells (PBMCs), collected before the second cycle of nivolumab. The source is a human donor with classical Hodgkin lymphoma.

The rearrangement links TRBV5-1 to TRBJ1-1; tentative D call: TRBD1 (6 bases). The CDR3 length is 15 residues. V was trimmed by 4 bases and J by 1 base, leaving 14 bases between them. Germline-derived CDR1 and CDR2 are SGHRS and YFSETQ. CDR3 sequence (DNA): TGCGCCAGCAGCCCCCGCGGGGGCTCGAACACTGAAGCTTTCTTT. It yields the protein CASSPRGGSNTEAFF.

Only one count was recorded for this clone. The chain employs TRBV7-2 and TRBJ1-2; D perhaps matches TRBD1 (6 bases). This CDR3 has 15 residues. In germline, CDR1 is SGHTA, CDR2 FQGNSA. The ends were cut back, 1 base at V and 7 bases at J, with 16 bases in the middle. The CDR3 bases are TGTGCCAGCAGCTTAGAAACGGGGGGGCTCTTTGGCTACACCTTC. It specifies CASSLETGGLFGYTF.

The chain recombines TRBV10-2 with TRBJ1-6; no clear D. The CDR3 loop spans 12 amino acids. Germline V gene sequence: CDR1 WSHSY, CDR2 SAAADI. With 4 bases removed from V and 7 bases from J, the gap between germline ends came to 5 bases. CDR3 loop: CASSAGNSPLHF. CDR3 DNA sequence: TGCGCCAGCAGTGCGGGAAATTCACCCCTCCACTTT.

The V and J genes are TRBV6-5 and TRBJ1-6; possible D gene TRBD1, 5 bases. This CDR3 is 15 amino acids long. The V end lost 6 bases, the J end lost 14 bases, and 23 bases lay between the germline ends. Germline V lookup: CDR1 MNHEY, CDR2 SVGAGI. In nucleotides, the CDR3 is TGTGCCAGCAGCTTATCCGGGACGGACTGGGCGTCCCTCCACTTT. Amino acid sequence: CASSLSGTDWASLHF.

V and J are TRBV27 and TRBJ2-3; D ambiguous. The CDR3 covers 17 residues. The V end lost 2 bases, the J end lost 4 bases, and 19 bases lay between the germline ends. Germline CDR1 is MNHEY and CDR2 is SMNVEV (reference sequence). In nucleotides, the CDR3 is TGTGCCAGCAGTTTAGGCCCCCCACCAGAGTGGTCAGATACGCAGTATTTT. It encodes CASSLGPPPEWSDTQYF.

The rearrangement uses TRBV7-6 and TRBJ2-5, with D unresolved. V dropped 4 bases and J dropped 9 bases, with 15 bases sitting between them. This CDR3 is 13 amino acids long. Germline V gives CDR1 SGHVS, CDR2 FNYEAQ. As DNA, the CDR3 is TGTGCCAGCAGCTCTCCCACGACTGGGGCCCAGTACTTC. Protein: CASSSPTTGAQYF.

V gene TRBV5-6 combines with J gene TRBJ2-7, with 8 bases matching TRBD2. Trimming at V came to 0 bases and at J to 2 bases, leaving 4 bases not matched to a gene. The CDR3 spans 15 residues. Germline V gene data show CDR1 as SGHDT and CDR2 as YYEEEE. The CDR3 sequence is CASSLALAEAYEQYF. The DNA for the CDR3 is TGTGCCAGCAGCTTGGCACTAGCGGAAGCCTACGAGCAGTACTTC.

V usage is TRBV6-5 and J usage is TRBJ2-4, with TRBD1 matching 7 bases. Germline CDR1 MNHEY, CDR2 SVGAGI. CDR3 length: 13 residues. Unmatched junction bases numbered 7, after V lost 6 bases and J lost 8 bases. The CDR3 sequence is CASREGGLDIQYF. The CDR3 nucleotides read TGTGCCAGCAGGGAAGGGGGCTTGGACATTCAGTACTTC.

CDR3 in amino acids: CATSRVGAGPSDQPQHF. The CDR3 DNA sequence: TGTGCCACCAGCAGAGTCGGGGCAGGGCCAAGCGATCAGCCCCAGCATTTT. This chain uses TRBV15 with TRBJ1-5; tentatively, D is TRBD1 (5 bases). V gave up 1 base and J gave up 5 bases, with 18 bases separating them. There are 17 residues in the CDR3. From germline, CDR1 is LNHNV and CDR2 YYDKDF (reference sequence).

The V gene is TRBV13, the J gene TRBJ2-5, with D unresolved. V lost 5 bases to trimming and J lost 3 bases, with 13 bases between them. The CDR3 loop spans 14 amino acids. Germline V gene data show CDR1 as PRHDT and CDR2 as FYEKMQ (reference sequence). CDR3 residues: CASSPRYGEETQYF. CDR3 nucleotides: TGTGCCAGCAGCCCCCGTTATGGGGAAGAGACCCAGTACTTC. The variable domain in full, with the rest retrieved from reference TRBV13 and TRBJ2-5, is AAGVIQSPRHLIKEKRETATLKCYPIPRHDTVYWYQQGPGQDPQFLISFYEKMQSDKGSIPDRFSAQQFSDYHSELNMSSLELGDSALYFCASSPRYGEETQYFGPGTRLLVL.

The CDR3 DNA reads as TGCGCCAGCAGCTTGGTAGGGGGCCAAGACGAGCAGTACTTC. It translates to CASSLVGGQDEQYF. This chain joins TRBV5-1 and TRBJ2-7, with TRBD1 matching over 7 bases. The CDR3 extends over 14 amino acids. The J segment lost 5 bases and the V segment lost 0 bases, leaving 5 bases of the junction unmatched. Germline loops: CDR1 SGHRS, CDR2 YFSETQ.

The rearrangement joins TRBV10-3 to TRBJ2-7; D is ambiguous. This CDR3 is built from 13 residues. The germline V gene encodes CDR1 ENHRY and CDR2 SYGVKD. Trimming removed 4 bases at V and 3 bases at J, with 10 bases between. The CDR3 reads CAISGQAIYEQYF. The CDR3 DNA follows: TGTGCCATCAGTGGCCAGGCCATCTACGAGCAGTACTTC.

This rearrangement joins TRBV6-1 to TRBJ1-5; 8 bases match TRBD1. V was pared by 6 bases and J by 6 bases, with 10 bases of the junction left unmatched. CDR3 length equals 15 residues. Germline V gene sequence: CDR1 MNHNS, CDR2 SASEGT. CDR3 in amino acids: CASRALTGVVQPQHF. In nucleotides, the CDR3 is TGTGCCAGCAGGGCGCTGACAGGGGTGGTTCAGCCCCAGCATTTT.

V gene TRBV19 combines with J gene TRBJ2-3, with D maybe TRBD2 (7 bases). V was cut by 6 bases and J by 2 bases, with 15 bases left in between. Germline V lookup: CDR1 LNHDA, CDR2 SQIVND (reference sequence). This CDR3 spans 15 amino acids. The CDR3 sequence: CASSGPGGFTDTQYF. Written as DNA, the CDR3 is TGTGCCAGTAGCGGCCCGGGGGGCTTCACAGATACGCAGTATTTT.

The gene calls are TRBV7-6 and TRBJ2-7; D is unclear. The length of the CDR3 is 14 residues. Trimming removed 1 base at V and 0 bases at J, with 7 bases between. Germline V gives CDR1 SGHVS, CDR2 FNYEAQ. This CDR3 is CASSLGRFSYEQYF. The CDR3 DNA reads as TGTGCCAGCAGCTTAGGGAGATTCTCCTACGAGCAGTACTTC.

V and J are TRBV7-3 and TRBJ2-1; D is unclear. The CDR3 is 13 residues long. Trimming cost V 5 bases and J 5 bases, with 10 bases left between them. CDR1 is SGHTA, CDR2 FQGTGA, per germline. CDR3 coding DNA: TGTGCCAGCAGCCTGACACGAGACAATGAGCAGTTCTTC. This gives the protein CASSLTRDNEQFF.

The rearrangement joins TRBV2 to TRBJ1-4; 7 positions agree with TRBD1. J lost 3 bases, V lost 8 bases, and 9 bases had no gene match. Per germline, CDR1 SNHLY and CDR2 FYNNEI. This CDR3 region has 15 residues. The CDR3 nucleotides are TGTGCCAGCCAGGACAGGAGGTTGGCTAATGAAAAACTGTTTTTT. Amino acid sequence: CASQDRRLANEKLFF.

This chain uses TRBV2 with TRBJ2-5, with D uncertain. V was clipped by 3 bases and J by 9 bases, with 11 bases between them. Germline CDR1 is SNHLY and CDR2 is FYNNEI. The CDR3 contains 12 residues. As DNA, the CDR3 is TGTGCCAGCAGTGATGCCGGACGGGCCCAGTACTTC. This codes for CASSDAGRAQYF.

The chain couples TRBV18 to TRBJ2-5; D call uncertain. Germline CDR1 reads KGHSH; CDR2 reads LQKENI. The V end lost 1 base, the J end lost 1 base, and 7 bases lay between the germline ends. CDR3 size: 14 residues. The CDR3 protein is CASSPRAVQETQYF. The CDR3 coding sequence is TGTGCCAGCTCACCACGGGCAGTCCAAGAGACCCAGTACTTC.

J is TRBJ2-7 and V is TRBV5-5; TRBD1 agrees at 8 bases. J gave up 4 bases and V 2 bases, and 5 bases lay outside the gene matches. The CDR3 is 14 residues long. Germline CDR1 reads SGHKS; CDR2 reads YYEKEE (reference sequence). The CDR3 nucleotides read TGTGCCAGCAGCTTTTCAGGGGGCCAGTACGAGCAGTACTTC. It codes for CASSFSGGQYEQYF. Variable domain in full (rest from reference TRBV5-5 and TRBJ2-7): DAGVTQSPTHLIKTRGQQVTLRCSPISGHKSVSWYQQVLGQGPQFIFQYYEKEERGRGNFPDRFSARQFPNYSSELNVNALLLGDSALYLCASSFSGGQYEQYFGPGTRLTVT.

J is TRBJ2-5 and V is TRBV18; TRBD1 matches at 9 bases. The CDR3 runs 14 residues. Germline V CDR1 and CDR2: KGHSH, LQKENI. V lost 3 bases and J lost 4; bases outside the gene matches: 3. The CDR3 loop is CASSPGQGRETQYF. The CDR3 nucleotides read TGTGCCAGCTCACCCGGACAGGGGCGAGAGACCCAGTACTTC.

The chain uses TRBV28 and TRBJ1-2; a possible D gene is TRBD1 (5 bases). The V end was cut by 0 bases, the J end by 9 bases, with 14 bases between. Germline V gene lookup returns CDR1 MDHEN and CDR2 SYDVKM. The CDR3 length is 14 residues. This CDR3 is CASSLWVGGESYTF. Written as DNA, the CDR3 is TGTGCCAGCAGTTTATGGGTCGGGGGGGAGAGCTACACCTTC.

This clone has only one observation. The genes are TRBV2 and TRBJ2-5; tentatively, D is TRBD1 (6 bases). Trimming stripped 4 bases from V and 4 bases from J, with 10 bases between. This CDR3 comprises 13 residues. Germline V CDR1 and CDR2: SNHLY, FYNNEI. CDR3 region: CASSGGQAETQYF. CDR3 in DNA: TGTGCCAGCAGTGGGGGGCAGGCAGAGACCCAGTACTTC.

The gene calls are TRBV7-8 and TRBJ2-7; the D is unclear. Trimming cost V 2 bases and J 3 bases, with 5 bases left between them. This CDR3 has 12 residues. Germline V gene lookup returns CDR1 SGHVS and CDR2 FQNEAQ. The CDR3 coding sequence is TGTGCCAGCAGCTTATCCGACTACGAGCAGTACTTC. Translation gives CASSLSDYEQYF.

The rearrangement uses TRBV10-3 and TRBJ2-3, with 8 positions matching TRBD2. Trimming at V came to 2 bases and at J to 3 bases, leaving 10 bases not matched to a gene. CDR3 length equals 17 residues. From germline, CDR1 is ENHRY and CDR2 SYGVKD. Here the CDR3 DNA reads TGTGCCATCAGTGAGACGCTTCGGGGGGGCCTGACAGATACGCAGTATTTT. Protein sequence: CAISETLRGGLTDTQYF.

Details on this clone: This is likely a read error, given that the CDR3 carries no conserved phenylalanine or tryptophan at its end. It is unclear where the CDR3 begins or ends on the DNA, so no DNA is shown, and the CDR3 is as TCRdb lists it. V usage is TRBV7-3 and J usage is TRBJ1-2; the D call in the table, TRBD1, was not verified against the DNA. In germline, CDR1 is SGHTA, CDR2 FQGTGA. Including both end residues, the CDR3 is 19 amino acids long. The CDR3 reads CASIWGQEGASMATPWVDP.

The rearrangement uses TRBV6-6 and TRBJ2-3; D is perhaps TRBD1 (5 bases). V was trimmed by 6 bases and J by 5 bases, leaving 15 bases between them. The germline V gene has CDR1 MNHNY and CDR2 SVGAGI (reference sequence). This CDR3 region has 14 residues. CDR3 amino acids: CASSGRLGEDTQYF. CDR3 DNA: TGTGCCAGCAGCGGACGCCTAGGGGAAGATACGCAGTATTTT.

The V call is TRBV2, the J call TRBJ1-6, with TRBD1 matching 8 bases. The CDR3 has 16 residues. Germline values: CDR1 SNHLY, CDR2 FYNNEI. J lost 10 bases, V lost 1 base, and 9 bases had no gene match. CDR3 bases: TGTGCCAGCAGTGAAGATGTGGGGACAGGCTGGTCACCCCTCCACTTT. It encodes CASSEDVGTGWSPLHF.

This rearrangement joins TRBV14 to TRBJ1-1; no clear D. This CDR3 spans 14 amino acids. Deletions cut 4 bases from V and 1 base from J, with 10 bases between. Germline V lookup: CDR1 SGHDN, CDR2 FVKESK. For the CDR3, the DNA is TGTGCCAGCAGCCGGGAAACCCCGAACACTGAAGCTTTCTTT. Amino acid sequence: CASSRETPNTEAFF.

The chain has TRBV25-1 and TRBJ2-1; D possibly corresponds to TRBD1 (6 bases). The CDR3 length is 15 residues. The V and J ends lost 2 bases and 8 bases respectively, with 16 bases between them. Looked up from germline, CDR1 is MGHDK and CDR2 is SYGVNS. The CDR3 loop is CASSEVGTQLDEQFF. The CDR3 DNA follows: TGTGCCAGCAGTGAAGTAGGGACACAACTGGATGAGCAGTTCTTC.

The table lists this clone with a count of one. The chain combines TRBV5-1 with TRBJ2-1; D perhaps matches TRBD2 (6 bases). Trimming stripped 0 bases from V and 0 bases from J, with 10 bases between. The CDR3 covers 16 residues. Germline V gives CDR1 SGHRS, CDR2 YFSETQ. The CDR3 coding sequence is TGCGCCAGCAGCTTGGGTAGCGGAAGCTCCTACAATGAGCAGTTCTTC. This codes for CASSLGSGSSYNEQFF.